Presented here are 25 T cell receptor beta chains from one specimen sequenced in a study of cytomegalovirus exposure and HLA in healthy donors (dated by TCRdb to the late 2010s). Library method: the immunoSEQ multiplex PCR assay. A mixture of 60 forward primers for TCR Vbeta segments and 13 reverse primers for TCR Jbeta segments was used in the multiplex PCR. TCRdb stores this immuneACCESS table with in-frame sequences only. Part of the clones is absent; in the studies checked, under half of the shortfall reflects unresolved V genes, and no reason is known for the rest. In all, the sample holds some 130,000 clones, and around 80% of those were seen once. The ten largest clonotypes hold over 1.2% of the sample. Sequencing was done on a sample of PBMCs. The receptors shown here come from a female donor in good health and CMV-seronegative.

This clone appeared a few times. V is TRBV28 and J is TRBJ2-1; D ambiguous. Trimming removed 5 bases at V and 4 bases at J, with 9 bases between. Looked up from germline, CDR1 is MDHEN and CDR2 is SYDVKM. The CDR3 covers 13 residues. CDR3 in amino acids: CASSASLYNEQFF. The CDR3 coding sequence is TGTGCCAGCAGTGCCTCGCTATACAATGAGCAGTTCTTC.

The rearrangement uses TRBV18 and TRBJ2-7, with 7 bases fitting TRBD1. CDR3 length: 14 residues. V lost 2 bases to trimming and J lost 5 bases; unmatched junction nucleotides: 6. The germline gives CDR1 KGHSH, CDR2 LQKENI. CDR3 residues: CASSPSRQGDEQYF. CDR3 DNA: TGTGCCAGCTCACCATCCCGACAGGGTGACGAGCAGTACTTC.

The chain combines TRBV15 with TRBJ2-5; TRBD2 matches at 9 bases. CDR1 and CDR2 from the germline V gene are LNHNV and YYDKDF (reference sequence). J was trimmed by 2 bases and V by 1 base; bases with no gene match: 5. The CDR3 covers 16 residues. The CDR3 loop is CATSRGRSGGQETQYF. The CDR3 bases are TGTGCCACCAGCAGAGGTCGTAGCGGGGGTCAAGAGACCCAGTACTTC.

A single count supports this clone. The chain links TRBV6-6 to TRBJ1-5; D remains ambiguous. Trimming cost V 6 bases and J 1 base, with 10 bases left between them. CDR1 is MNHNY and CDR2 is SVGAGI in the germline V gene (reference sequence). The CDR3 contains 14 residues. The CDR3 region is CASSPSASNQPQHF. CDR3 DNA: TGTGCCAGCAGCCCTAGCGCGAGCAATCAGCCCCAGCATTTT.

V is TRBV6-5 and J is TRBJ2-1; D might be TRBD2 (5 bases). CDR1 is MNHEY, CDR2 SVGAGI, per germline. This CDR3 spans 12 amino acids. V was shortened by 4 bases and J by 10 bases, with 11 bases between the two germline ends. CDR3 nucleotides: TGTGCCAGCAGTTGGCGCAGAGGGGAGCAGTTCTTC. It is translated as CASSWRRGEQFF.

As regards this clone: The same CDR3 also results from other DNA sequences found in this sample. This chain uses TRBV4-3 with TRBJ2-2, with 7 bases that match TRBD2. The germline V gene has CDR1 LGHNA and CDR2 YSLEER. This CDR3 contains 16 residues. The J segment lost 4 bases and the V segment lost 1 base, leaving 6 bases of the junction unmatched. The CDR3 loop reads CASSQVWTRSTGELFF. The CDR3 DNA sequence: TGCGCCAGCAGCCAAGTATGGACTAGATCCACCGGGGAGCTGTTTTTT.

The V call is TRBV4-3, the J call TRBJ2-7; unclear D gene. The ends were cut back, 0 bases at V and 2 bases at J, with 11 bases in the middle. The CDR3 covers 15 residues. CDR1 is LGHNA, CDR2 YSLEER, per germline. Here the CDR3 DNA reads TGCGCCAGCAGCCAAGATACTGCGGCGACCTACGAGCAGTACTTC. It is translated as CASSQDTAATYEQYF.

This sequence joins TRBV5-1 and TRBJ2-3; 9 bases are a match to TRBD1. In germline, CDR1 is SGHRS, CDR2 YFSETQ. V shed 6 bases, J shed 2 bases, and the junction held 7 bases outside the gene matches. This CDR3 is 15 amino acids long. This CDR3 is CASKNRGLPTDTQYF. DNA of the CDR3: TGCGCCAGCAAGAACAGGGGGCTTCCCACAGATACGCAGTATTTT.

V gene TRBV19 combines with J gene TRBJ2-1; 11 nucleotides match TRBD2. The V segment lost 3 bases and the J segment 12 bases; nucleotides outside the gene matches: 7. The CDR3 spans 14 residues. Germline CDR1 LNHDA, CDR2 SQIVND (reference sequence). The CDR3 sequence is CASSMGLADLGQFF. In DNA form, the CDR3 reads TGTGCCAGTAGTATGGGACTAGCGGACCTAGGGCAGTTCTTC.

This chain connects TRBV29-1 to TRBJ1-1; weak D call: TRBD1 (5 bases). V lost 5 bases and J 0 bases, leaving 10 bases between the germline ends. Germline V gives CDR1 SQVTM, CDR2 ANQGSEA. This CDR3 has 13 amino acids. CDR3 bases: TGCAGCGTTATTGGACAAATGAACACTGAAGCTTTCTTT. This codes for CSVIGQMNTEAFF.

The CDR3 spells CASSHWDSKETQYF. The CDR3 DNA is TGTGCCAGCAGTCACTGGGACAGCAAAGAGACCCAGTACTTC. This chain uses TRBV6-5 with TRBJ2-5; 7 bases are shared with TRBD1. Germline CDR1 MNHEY, CDR2 SVGAGI. V was pared by 5 bases and J by 3 bases, with 6 bases of the junction left unmatched. CDR3 length: 14 amino acids.

The chain employs TRBV7-9 and TRBJ2-7; D is unresolved. V was clipped by 6 bases and J by 3 bases, with 6 bases between them. Germline CDR1 is SEHNR and CDR2 is FQNEAQ (reference sequence). The CDR3 loop spans 11 amino acids. Here the CDR3 DNA reads TGTGCCAGCAGTCTGTACTACGAGCAGTACTTC. This sequence encodes CASSLYYEQYF.

This chain links TRBV29-1 with TRBJ1-2, with D possibly matching TRBD1 (6 bases). Germline V gives CDR1 SQVTM, CDR2 ANQGSEA. Trimming took 3 bases from V and 6 from J, leaving 8 bases between them. The CDR3 spans 11 residues. CDR3: CSVDGTHGYTF. CDR3 bases: TGCAGCGTTGACGGGACACATGGCTACACCTTC. Full variable domain (outside the CDR3, taken from reference TRBV29-1 and TRBJ1-2): SAVISQKPSRDICQRGTSLTIQCQVDSQVTMMFWYRQQPGQSLTLIATANQGSEATYESGFVIDKFPISRPNLTFSTLTVSNMSPEDSSIYLCSVDGTHGYTFGSGTRLTVV.

The genes are TRBV5-1 and TRBJ2-3; 7 bases agree with TRBD1. Unmatched junction bases numbered 7, after V lost 6 bases and J lost 0 bases. CDR1 is SGHRS, CDR2 YFSETQ, per germline. The CDR3 covers 15 residues. The CDR3 DNA reads TGCGCCAGCACTCCCGGGACAGCGAGCACAGATACGCAGTATTTT. Translation gives CASTPGTASTDTQYF. Full variable domain (remainder filled in from reference TRBV5-1 and TRBJ2-3): KAGVTQTPRYLIKTRGQQVTLSCSPISGHRSVSWYQQTPGQGLQFLFEYFSETQRNKGNFPGRFSGRQFSNSRSEMNVSTLELGDSALYLCASTPGTASTDTQYFGPGTRLTVL.

DNA for the CDR3: TGTGCCATCAGTAAGAGCCAAGAGACCCAGTACTTC. As protein: CAISKSQETQYF. V gene TRBV10-3 combines with J gene TRBJ2-5; the D is unclear. The CDR3 contains 12 residues. Deletions cut 5 bases from V and 1 base from J, with 5 bases between. Germline lookup yields CDR1 ENHRY and CDR2 SYGVKD.

On this clone: Other DNA sequences in this specimen translate into the identical CDR3. The J gene is TRBJ1-2, the V gene TRBV28, with D possibly matching TRBD1 (6 bases). The CDR3 is 12 residues long. Germline V gene data show CDR1 as MDHEN and CDR2 as SYDVKM. With 2 bases removed from V and 5 bases from J, the gap between germline ends came to 6 bases. The CDR3 spells CASSLQGYGYTF. CDR3 DNA sequence: TGTGCCAGCAGTTTACAGGGGTATGGCTACACCTTC.

The CDR3 DNA reads TGTGCCAGCTCACCGTGGACAGGGTTGTCACCCCTCCACTTT. Translation gives CASSPWTGLSPLHF. This chain uses TRBV18 with TRBJ1-6; the match to TRBD1 covers 8 bases. CDR3 length: 14 residues. The V segment lost 3 bases and the J segment 10 bases; nucleotides outside the gene matches: 5. Looked up from germline, CDR1 is KGHSH and CDR2 is LQKENI.

This clone was counted a few times. The chain carries TRBV7-9 and TRBJ2-5; 11 nucleotides align to TRBD2. The CDR3 has 17 amino acids. Looked up from germline, CDR1 is SEHNR and CDR2 is FQNEAQ (reference sequence). Losses at the gene ends were 3 bases for V and 3 bases for J; bases not matched to a gene: 9. The CDR3, as DNA: TGTGCCAGCAGCTTGGGTGGAACTAGCGGGAGAAAAGAGACCCAGTACTTC. It yields the protein CASSLGGTSGRKETQYF.

This rearrangement joins TRBV5-5 to TRBJ2-3, with D hard to call. Trimming removed 0 bases from V and 1 base from J, with 6 bases in between. The germline gives CDR1 SGHKS, CDR2 YYEKEE (reference sequence). The CDR3 contains 14 residues. CDR3 amino acids: CASSLGTGTDTQYF. Here the CDR3 DNA reads TGTGCCAGCAGCTTGGGCACTGGCACAGATACGCAGTATTTT.

This clone rates as medium-sized (0.01 to 0.1%). The V call is TRBV5-5, the J call TRBJ1-1; 7 bases align to TRBD1. CDR1 is SGHKS and CDR2 is YYEKEE in the germline V gene (reference sequence). V shed 5 bases and J 1 base; nucleotides not matched to a gene: 5. This CDR3 is built from 14 residues. The CDR3 protein is CASSPDRANTEAFF. The DNA of the CDR3 is TGTGCCAGCAGTCCCGACAGGGCGAACACTGAAGCTTTCTTT.

The chain combines TRBV6-5 with TRBJ2-3; the D gene is possibly TRBD2 (6 bases). Germline-derived CDR1 and CDR2 are MNHEY and SVGAGI. V was clipped by 6 bases and J by 4 bases, with 11 bases between them. The CDR3 spans 13 residues. The CDR3 coding sequence is TGTGCCAGCAGAACCGGGACTTCAGATACGCAGTATTTT. Protein sequence: CASRTGTSDTQYF.

The chain uses TRBV5-6 and TRBJ2-7; 7 bases align to TRBD2. The CDR3 contains 15 residues. V lost 4 bases to trimming and J lost 8 bases; unmatched junction nucleotides: 15. CDR1 and CDR2 (germline): SGHDT, YYEEEE. CDR3 loop: CASSQGLSGDTKQYF. Written as DNA, the CDR3 is TGTGCCAGCAGCCAAGGACTAAGCGGGGATACGAAGCAGTACTTC.

This chain links TRBV30 with TRBJ2-1, with D uncertain. V was shortened by 3 bases and J by 6 bases, with 9 bases between the two germline ends. The CDR3 runs to 12 residues. CDR1 GTSNPN and CDR2 SVGIG come from the germline V gene (reference sequence). CDR3 protein: CAWRLTINEQFF. The CDR3 DNA sequence: TGTGCCTGGAGGCTCACAATCAATGAGCAGTTCTTC.

V is TRBV7-9 and J is TRBJ1-2; unclear D gene. Trimming left V 3 bases short and J 8 bases short, with 13 bases between. The CDR3 totals 13 residues. The germline V gene encodes CDR1 SEHNR and CDR2 FQNEAQ (reference sequence). For the CDR3, the DNA is TGTGCCAGCAGCTTCGATAGACAAACCGGCTACACCTTC. This codes for CASSFDRQTGYTF.

This chain links TRBV7-9 with TRBJ1-2, with TRBD1 matching 7 bases. Germline values: CDR1 SEHNR, CDR2 FQNEAQ (reference sequence). The CDR3 length is 14 residues. The V segment lost 1 base and the J segment 2 bases; nucleotides outside the gene matches: 1. The CDR3 loop reads CASSLGQGNYGYTF. In nucleotides, the CDR3 is TGTGCCAGCAGCTTAGGACAGGGCAACTATGGCTACACCTTC.